This entry features one TCR beta chain sequence. Its antigen is unidentified. This specimen comes from a study of blood T cells in healthy people across ages. Study context: Using template switching, researchers captured about one barcoded beta molecule for each two T cells.

Germline values: CDR1 DFQATT, CDR2 SNEGSKA (reference sequence). The ends lost 7 bases at V and 4 bases at J; junction bases unmatched: 11. This CDR3 contains 15 residues. PCR was performed a second time for about 7 to 11 cycles using a sample-barcoded 5' primer and a J-beta primer mix. Each cDNA molecule received a tag from a template-switch adaptor that had 12 random nucleotides. TCRdb analysed the 5' RACE reads with MiXCR anew, one entry per CDR3 protein. The profile shows 910,000 or so distinct CDR3 sequences, about 51% of them singletons. Findings and limits, study-wide: With donor CMV status unknown, expanded clonotype changes were possibly confounded. A strong correlation between TCR beta diversity and naive T cell percentage was seen.

The sequencing input was blood. This rearrangement joins TRBV20-1 to TRBJ2-7, with 12 bases fitting TRBD1. The receptor was derived from an older woman in good health. In DNA form, the CDR3 reads TGCAGTGGTCTGGCCGGGACAGGGGGCGTTTACGAGCAGTACTTC. Its translation is CSGLAGTGGVYEQYF.